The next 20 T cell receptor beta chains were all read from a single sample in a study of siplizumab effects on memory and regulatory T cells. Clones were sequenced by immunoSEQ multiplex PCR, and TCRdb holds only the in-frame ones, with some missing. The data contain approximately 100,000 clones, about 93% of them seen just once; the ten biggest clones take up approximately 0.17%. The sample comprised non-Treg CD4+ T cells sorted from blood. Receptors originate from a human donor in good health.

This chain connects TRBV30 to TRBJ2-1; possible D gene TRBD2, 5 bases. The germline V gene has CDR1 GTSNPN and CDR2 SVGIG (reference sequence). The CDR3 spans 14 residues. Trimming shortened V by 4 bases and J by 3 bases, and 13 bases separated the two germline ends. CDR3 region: CAWNIGGLYNEQFF. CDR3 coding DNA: TGTGCCTGGAACATCGGCGGGCTCTACAATGAGCAGTTCTTC.

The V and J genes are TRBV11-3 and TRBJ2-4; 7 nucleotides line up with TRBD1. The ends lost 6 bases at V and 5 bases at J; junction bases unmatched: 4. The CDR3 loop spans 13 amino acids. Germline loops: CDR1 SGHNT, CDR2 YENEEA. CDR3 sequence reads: CASSSGTENIQYF. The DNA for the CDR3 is TGTGCCAGCAGTTCCGGGACAGAAAACATTCAGTACTTC.

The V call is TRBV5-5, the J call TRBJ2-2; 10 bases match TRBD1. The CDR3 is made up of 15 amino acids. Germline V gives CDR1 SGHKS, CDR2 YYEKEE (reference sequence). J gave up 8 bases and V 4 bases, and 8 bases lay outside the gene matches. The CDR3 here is CASSPGTGVIGELFF. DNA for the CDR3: TGTGCCAGCAGCCCGGGGACAGGGGTAATAGGGGAGCTGTTTTTT.

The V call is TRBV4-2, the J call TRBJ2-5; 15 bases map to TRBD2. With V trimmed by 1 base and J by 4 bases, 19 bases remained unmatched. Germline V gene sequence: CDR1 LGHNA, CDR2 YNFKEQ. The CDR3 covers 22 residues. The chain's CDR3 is CASSQGPGLAGGLGGPPETQYF. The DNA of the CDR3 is TGTGCCAGCAGCCAAGGCCCCGGACTAGCGGGGGGGCTGGGTGGGCCCCCAGAGACCCAGTACTTC.

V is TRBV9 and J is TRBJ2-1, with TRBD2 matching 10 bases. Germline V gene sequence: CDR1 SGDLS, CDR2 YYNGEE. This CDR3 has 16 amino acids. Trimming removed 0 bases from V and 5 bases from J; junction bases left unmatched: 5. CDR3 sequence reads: CASSVAPSGGNNEQFF. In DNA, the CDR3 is TGTGCCAGCAGCGTAGCCCCTAGCGGGGGAAACAATGAGCAGTTCTTC.

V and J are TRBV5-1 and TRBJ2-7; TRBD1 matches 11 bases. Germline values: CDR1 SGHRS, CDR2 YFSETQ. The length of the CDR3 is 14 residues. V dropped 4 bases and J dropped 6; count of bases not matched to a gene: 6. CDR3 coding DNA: TGCGCCAGCAGCGGGACAGGGGGTAGTGTCGAGCAGTACTTC. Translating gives CASSGTGGSVEQYF.

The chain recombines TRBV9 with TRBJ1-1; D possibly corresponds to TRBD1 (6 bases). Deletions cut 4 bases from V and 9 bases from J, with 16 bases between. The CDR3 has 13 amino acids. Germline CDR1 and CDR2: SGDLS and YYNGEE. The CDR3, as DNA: TGTGCCAGCAGCTATAAATTGGGGGCGCAAGCTTTCTTT. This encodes CASSYKLGAQAFF.

The CDR3 spells CASSDRGFREQFF. The CDR3 DNA reads TGTGCCAGCAGTGATCGGGGTTTCCGGGAGCAGTTCTTC. The chain links TRBV2 to TRBJ2-1; TRBD2 is a possible D gene (5 bases). Germline lookup yields CDR1 SNHLY and CDR2 FYNNEI. The CDR3 extends over 13 amino acids. V gave up 3 bases and J gave up 10 bases, with 13 bases separating them.

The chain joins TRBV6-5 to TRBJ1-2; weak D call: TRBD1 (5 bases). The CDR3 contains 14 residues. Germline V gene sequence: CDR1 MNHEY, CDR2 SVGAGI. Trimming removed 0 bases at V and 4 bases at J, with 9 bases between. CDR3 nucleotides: TGTGCCAGCAGTTACTCGGGGCCGATCTATGGCTACACCTTC. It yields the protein CASSYSGPIYGYTF.

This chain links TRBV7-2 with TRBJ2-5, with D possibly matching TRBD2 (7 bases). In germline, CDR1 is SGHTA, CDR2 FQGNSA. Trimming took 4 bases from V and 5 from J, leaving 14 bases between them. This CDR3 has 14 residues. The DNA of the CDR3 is TGTGCCAGCAGCTCAGGCGGGGGCCCCGAGACCCAGTACTTC. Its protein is CASSSGGGPETQYF.

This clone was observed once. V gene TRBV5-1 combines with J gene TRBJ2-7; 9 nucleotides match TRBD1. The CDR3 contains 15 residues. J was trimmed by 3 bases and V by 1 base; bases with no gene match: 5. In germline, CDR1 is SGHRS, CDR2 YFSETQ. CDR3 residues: CASSLTGGGNYEQYF. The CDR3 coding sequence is TGCGCCAGCAGCTTGACAGGGGGCGGAAACTACGAGCAGTACTTC.

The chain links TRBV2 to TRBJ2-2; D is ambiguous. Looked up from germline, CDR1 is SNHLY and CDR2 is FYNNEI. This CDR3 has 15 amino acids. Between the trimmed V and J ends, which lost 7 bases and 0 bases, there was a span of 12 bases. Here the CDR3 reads CASIWGYPNTGELFF. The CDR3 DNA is TGTGCCAGCATCTGGGGATATCCGAACACCGGGGAGCTGTTTTTT. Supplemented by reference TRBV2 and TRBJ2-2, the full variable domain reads EPEVTQTPSHQVTQMGQEVILRCVPISNHLYFYWYRQILGQKVEFLVSFYNNEISEKSEIFDDQFSVERPDGSNFTLKIRSTKLEDSAMYFCASIWGYPNTGELFFGEGSRLTVL.

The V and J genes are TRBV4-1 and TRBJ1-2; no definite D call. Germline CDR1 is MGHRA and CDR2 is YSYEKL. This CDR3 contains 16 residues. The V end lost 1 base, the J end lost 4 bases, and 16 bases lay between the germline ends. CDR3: CASSQGPGRYVYGYTF. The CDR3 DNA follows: TGCGCCAGCAGCCAAGGCCCTGGACGGTACGTCTATGGCTACACCTTC.

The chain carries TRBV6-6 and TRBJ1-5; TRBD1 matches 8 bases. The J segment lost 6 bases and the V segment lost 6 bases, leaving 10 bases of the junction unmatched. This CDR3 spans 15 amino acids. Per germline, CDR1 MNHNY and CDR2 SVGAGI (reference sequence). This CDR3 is CASSSGGAGVQPQHF. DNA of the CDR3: TGTGCCAGCAGCTCAGGGGGCGCGGGGGTTCAGCCCCAGCATTTT.

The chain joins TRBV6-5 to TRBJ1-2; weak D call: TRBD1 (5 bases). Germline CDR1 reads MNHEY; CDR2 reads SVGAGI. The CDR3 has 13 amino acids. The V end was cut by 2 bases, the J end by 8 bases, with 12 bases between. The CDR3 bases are TGTGCCAGCAGTTACCAGGGCTTGGGGGGCTACACCTTC. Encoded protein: CASSYQGLGGYTF.

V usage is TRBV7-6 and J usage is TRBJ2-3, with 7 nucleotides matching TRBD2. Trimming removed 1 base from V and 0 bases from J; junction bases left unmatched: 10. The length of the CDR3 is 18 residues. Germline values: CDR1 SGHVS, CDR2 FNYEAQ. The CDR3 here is CASSLGVRLAVSTDTQYF. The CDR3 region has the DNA TGTGCCAGCAGCTTAGGGGTCCGCCTAGCGGTGAGCACAGATACGCAGTATTTT.

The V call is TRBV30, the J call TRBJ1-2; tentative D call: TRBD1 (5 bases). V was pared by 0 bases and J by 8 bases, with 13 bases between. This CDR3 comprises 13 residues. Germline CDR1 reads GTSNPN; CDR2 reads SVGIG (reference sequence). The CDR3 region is CAWSVQVPRGYTF. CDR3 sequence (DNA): TGTGCCTGGAGTGTACAGGTCCCTAGGGGCTACACCTTC. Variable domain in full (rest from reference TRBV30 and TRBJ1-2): SQTIHQWPATLVQPVGSPLSLECTVEGTSNPNLYWYRQAAGRGLQLLFYSVGIGQISSEVPQNLSASRPQDRQFILSSKKLLLSDSGFYLCAWSVQVPRGYTFGSGTRLTVV.

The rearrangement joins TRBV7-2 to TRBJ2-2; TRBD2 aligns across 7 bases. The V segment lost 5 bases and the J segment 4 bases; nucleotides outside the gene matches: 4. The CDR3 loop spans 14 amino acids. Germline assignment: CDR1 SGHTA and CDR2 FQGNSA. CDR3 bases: TGTGCCAGCAGCCGTGGGGGGGGCACCGGGGAGCTGTTTTTT. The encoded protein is CASSRGGGTGELFF.

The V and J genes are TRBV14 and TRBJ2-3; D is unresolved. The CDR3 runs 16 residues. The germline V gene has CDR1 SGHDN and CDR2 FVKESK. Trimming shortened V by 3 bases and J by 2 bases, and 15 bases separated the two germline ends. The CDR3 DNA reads TGTGCCAGCAGCCATCACAACCAGCGATCCACAGATACGCAGTATTTT. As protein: CASSHHNQRSTDTQYF.

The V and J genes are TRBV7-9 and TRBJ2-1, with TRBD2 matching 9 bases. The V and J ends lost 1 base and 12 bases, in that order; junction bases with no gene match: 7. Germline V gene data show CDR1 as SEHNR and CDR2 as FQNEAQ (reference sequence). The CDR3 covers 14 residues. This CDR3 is CASSLVAGGNWQFF. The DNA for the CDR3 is TGTGCCAGCAGCTTAGTTGCGGGGGGGAACTGGCAGTTCTTC.